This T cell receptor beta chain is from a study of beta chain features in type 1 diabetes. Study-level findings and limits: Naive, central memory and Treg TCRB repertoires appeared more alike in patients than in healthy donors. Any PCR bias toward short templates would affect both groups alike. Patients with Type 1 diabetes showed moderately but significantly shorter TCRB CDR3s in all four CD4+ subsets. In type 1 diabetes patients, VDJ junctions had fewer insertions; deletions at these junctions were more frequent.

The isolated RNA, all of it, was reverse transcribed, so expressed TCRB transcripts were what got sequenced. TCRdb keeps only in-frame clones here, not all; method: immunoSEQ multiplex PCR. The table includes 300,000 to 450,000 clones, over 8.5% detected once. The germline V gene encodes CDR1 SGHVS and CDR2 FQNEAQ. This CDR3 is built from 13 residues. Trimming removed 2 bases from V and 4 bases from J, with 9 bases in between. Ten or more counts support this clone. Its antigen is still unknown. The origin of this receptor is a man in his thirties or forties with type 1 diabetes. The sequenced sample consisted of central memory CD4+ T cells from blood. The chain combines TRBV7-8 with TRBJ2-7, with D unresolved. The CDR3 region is CASSLTESYEQYF. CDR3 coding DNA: TGTGCCAGCAGCTTAACGGAATCTTACGAGCAGTACTTC.